The present T cell receptor (beta chain) was sequenced within a study of Ad26.COV2.S vaccination and SARS-CoV-2 variants. Study-level background: A participant enrolled in the COV1001 Ad26.COV2.S trial arm provided the sample. Participants got Ad26.COV2.S intramuscularly, once or twice 56 days apart.

Profiled with immunoSEQ multiplex PCR; TCRdb holds only in-frame clones, not every one. The table lists roughly 380,000 clones, around 87% of them singletons, with approximately 4% in the top ten. About this clone: Its antigen is not known.

Per the germline V gene, CDR1 is MNHEY and CDR2 is SVGAGI. V was clipped by 4 bases and J by 0 bases; unmatched bases: 3. The CDR3 consists of 16 residues. Findings of the study overall: Total T cell responses, in the TCR breadth and depth analyses, may have been underestimated. Vaccine recipients surpassed placebo recipients in spike-specific TCR breadth.

Described treatment: over 15 received Ad26.COV2.S at low or high dose, single or two shots; a few received placebo; per-sample allocation not given. It was on day 63 after the first vaccine or placebo injection that samples were taken. The rearrangement links TRBV6-5 to TRBJ1-6, with 7 bases fitting TRBD1. This TCR derives from a person between 18 and 59 years old who received the Ad26.COV2.S COVID-19 vaccine or a placebo. The starting material was peripheral blood, obtained in a trial of Ad26.COV2.S vaccine versus placebo. The CDR3, as DNA: TGTGCCAGCAGTTCCAGGACAGGCTCCTATAATTCACCCCTCCACTTT. Its protein is CASSSRTGSYNSPLHF.